The 20 T cell receptor beta chains presented below share a single source sample, sequenced in a study of glioma-infiltrating T cells after dendritic cell vaccination. The sample's time point: after dendritic cell vaccination, including at tumor progression/relapse. Sequencing was performed with immunoSEQ multiplex PCR; in TCRdb, only in-frame clones are kept and a portion is missing. The profile shows approximately 90,000 clones, roughly four fifths of them singletons. The source was blood, collected after dendritic cell vaccination. Source of these receptors: a human donor with glioblastoma.

V gene TRBV9 combines with J gene TRBJ2-5, with 7 bases lining up with TRBD1. Germline lookup yields CDR1 SGDLS and CDR2 YYNGEE. V gave up 4 bases and J gave up 5 bases; unmatched junction bases: 11. The CDR3 sequence is 15 residues long. Here the CDR3 reads CASSPLRQGRETQYF. DNA for the CDR3: TGTGCCAGCAGCCCACTTAGACAGGGCCGGGAGACCCAGTACTTC.

V gene TRBV19 combines with J gene TRBJ1-5; D call uncertain. Germline values: CDR1 LNHDA, CDR2 SQIVND (reference sequence). Between the trimmed V and J ends, which lost 1 base and 2 bases, there was a span of 9 bases. The CDR3 length is 15 residues. CDR3 sequence: CASSIGLFGNQPQHF. DNA of the CDR3: TGTGCCAGTAGTATAGGACTGTTTGGCAATCAGCCCCAGCATTTT.

This clone came up once. The chain has TRBV30 and TRBJ2-2; D uncertain. The CDR3 consists of 13 residues. The V end lost 2 bases, the J end lost 4 bases, and 8 bases lay between the germline ends. Germline V gene lookup returns CDR1 GTSNPN and CDR2 SVGIG (reference sequence). Written as DNA, the CDR3 is TGTGCCTGGAGTTTTTCGAGCACCGGGGAGCTGTTTTTT. Amino acids: CAWSFSSTGELFF. The full variable domain, its missing parts supplied by reference TRBV30 and TRBJ2-2, is SQTIHQWPATLVQPVGSPLSLECTVEGTSNPNLYWYRQAAGRGLQLLFYSVGIGQISSEVPQNLSASRPQDRQFILSSKKLLLSDSGFYLCAWSFSSTGELFFGEGSRLTVL.

This clone showed up just a few times. The chain has TRBV18 and TRBJ2-1; D is possibly TRBD1 (8 bases). Trimming took 6 bases from V and 14 from J, leaving 17 bases between them. The CDR3 has 12 amino acids. Germline assignment: CDR1 KGHSH and CDR2 LQKENI. CDR3 sequence (DNA): TGTGCCAGCTCCGGTAGACAGGGGAGGGAGTTCTTC. Translation: CASSGRQGREFF.

The chain links TRBV14 to TRBJ2-5, with 14 nucleotides matching TRBD2. With V trimmed by 4 bases and J by 6 bases, 4 bases remained unmatched. The germline V gene encodes CDR1 SGHDN and CDR2 FVKESK. This CDR3 contains 15 residues. In DNA, the CDR3 is TGTGCCAGCAGCCCGGGACTAGCGGGAGTACAGACCCAGTACTTC. Amino acids: CASSPGLAGVQTQYF. Combining the CDR3 with reference TRBV14 and TRBJ2-5 gives the whole variable domain EAGVTQFPSHSVIEKGQTVTLRCDPISGHDNLYWYRRVMGKEIKFLLHFVKESKQDESGMPNNRFLAERTGGTYSTLKVQPAELEDSGVYFCASSPGLAGVQTQYFGPGTRLLVL.

The CDR3, as DNA: TGCGCCAGCAGCTTGGTACCCGGCACCGGGGAGCTGTTTTTT. This translates into CASSLVPGTGELFF. V is TRBV5-1 and J is TRBJ2-2; no definite D call. The CDR3 is 14 amino acids. The germline gives CDR1 SGHRS, CDR2 YFSETQ. Trimming pared 0 bases from V and 4 bases from J, leaving 7 bases between. Complete variable domain (other parts from reference TRBV5-1 and TRBJ2-2): KAGVTQTPRYLIKTRGQQVTLSCSPISGHRSVSWYQQTPGQGLQFLFEYFSETQRNKGNFPGRFSGRQFSNSRSEMNVSTLELGDSALYLCASSLVPGTGELFFGEGSRLTVL.

The chain is built from TRBV29-1 and TRBJ1-1, with 9 bases matching TRBD1. The CDR3 totals 16 residues. Germline V gives CDR1 SQVTM, CDR2 ANQGSEA. The trim removed 6 bases at V and 4 bases at J, leaving 15 bases unmatched. In DNA, the CDR3 is TGCAGCGTGGACCAAGTACAGGGGGCTCAGGGCACTGAAGCTTTCTTT. It is translated as CSVDQVQGAQGTEAFF.

A remark on this clone: Different DNA sequences within this sample yield the same CDR3. This chain joins TRBV5-4 and TRBJ1-5; 8 bases map to TRBD1. The CDR3 has 14 residues. The germline V gene has CDR1 SGHNT and CDR2 YYREEE (reference sequence). Trimming took 4 bases from V and 1 from J; bases not matched to a gene: 1. The CDR3, as DNA: TGTGCCAGCAGCCGACAGGGGAGCAATCAGCCCCAGCATTTT. Amino acid sequence: CASSRQGSNQPQHF.

This sequence joins TRBV5-6 and TRBJ2-7; 8 bases fit TRBD1. Looked up from germline, CDR1 is SGHDT and CDR2 is YYEEEE. This CDR3 is 13 amino acids long. V shed 3 bases and J 9 bases; nucleotides not matched to a gene: 8. CDR3 in DNA: TGTGCCAGCAGCTACGGACAGGGCCTTATGCAGTACGTC. The encoded protein is CASSYGQGLMQYV.

This clone was counted only a few times. J is TRBJ2-6 and V is TRBV6-1; 8 bases match TRBD2. The CDR3 totals 15 residues. Germline trimming cut 6 bases from V and 2 bases from J; bases unmatched to any gene: 3. Germline V lookup: CDR1 MNHNS, CDR2 SASEGT. CDR3 loop: CASSPGGAGANVLTF. The DNA for the CDR3 is TGTGCCAGCAGCCCCGGGGGGGCTGGGGCCAACGTCCTGACTTTC.

This rearrangement joins TRBV5-1 to TRBJ2-1; 10 positions match TRBD1. This CDR3 region has 16 residues. Trimming removed 2 bases from V and 7 bases from J; junction bases left unmatched: 9. The germline V gene has CDR1 SGHRS and CDR2 YFSETQ. Here the CDR3 reads CASSFRTGGFWNEQFF. The CDR3 DNA follows: TGCGCCAGCAGCTTCCGGACAGGGGGTTTTTGGAATGAGCAGTTCTTC.

A single count supports this clone. This CDR3 is also generated by other DNA sequences in the sample. The V and J genes are TRBV5-1 and TRBJ1-1, with 10 bases aligning to TRBD1. The CDR3 runs 12 residues. Germline assignment: CDR1 SGHRS and CDR2 YFSETQ. Losses at the gene ends were 5 bases for V and 11 bases for J; bases not matched to a gene: 6. CDR3 amino acids: CASSLGQGRAFF. For the CDR3, the DNA is TGCGCCAGCAGTCTGGGACAGGGGAGGGCTTTCTTT.

V usage is TRBV2 and J usage is TRBJ2-3; D perhaps matches TRBD1 (6 bases). The CDR3 loop spans 11 amino acids. The V and J ends lost 11 bases and 6 bases respectively, with 12 bases between them. Germline V gene lookup returns CDR1 SNHLY and CDR2 FYNNEI. CDR3 in DNA: TGTGCCTCAGCAGGGGTGGATACGCAGTATTTT. Its translation is CASAGVDTQYF. Together with reference TRBV2 and TRBJ2-3, the CDR3 gives the full variable domain: EPEVTQTPSHQVTQMGQEVILRCVPISNHLYFYWYRQILGQKVEFLVSFYNNEISEKSEIFDDQFSVERPDGSNFTLKIRSTKLEDSAMYFCASAGVDTQYFGPGTRLTVL.

The chain joins TRBV5-1 to TRBJ1-2; no clear D gene. The CDR3 is made up of 13 amino acids. The V end was cut by 4 bases, the J end by 2 bases, with 9 bases between. CDR1 and CDR2 from the germline V gene are SGHRS and YFSETQ. CDR3 region: CASSGGENYGYTF. CDR3 nucleotide sequence: TGCGCCAGCAGCGGTGGAGAAAACTATGGCTACACCTTC.

This clone was detected only a few times. This sequence joins TRBV7-2 and TRBJ2-1; D unclear. V dropped 5 bases and J dropped 7 bases, with 12 bases sitting between them. This CDR3 region has 13 residues. Per the germline V gene, CDR1 is SGHTA and CDR2 is FQGNSA. The CDR3 loop is CASSPLSRNEQFF. CDR3 DNA sequence: TGTGCCAGCAGCCCCCTCAGCAGGAATGAGCAGTTCTTC. The full variable domain, with the rest looked up from reference TRBV7-2 and TRBJ2-1, is GAGVSQSPSNKVTEKGKDVELRCDPISGHTALYWYRQSLGQGLEFLIYFQGNSAPDKSGLPSDRFSAERTGGSVSTLTIQRTQQEDSAVYLCASSPLSRNEQFFGPGTRLTVL.

V is TRBV7-9 and J is TRBJ2-2; TRBD1 aligns across 8 bases. The germline V gene has CDR1 SEHNR and CDR2 FQNEAQ (reference sequence). The trim removed 1 base at V and 3 bases at J, leaving 4 bases unmatched. This CDR3 contains 16 residues. Here the CDR3 reads CASSLETGVYTGELFF. CDR3 sequence (DNA): TGTGCCAGCAGCTTAGAGACAGGGGTGTACACCGGGGAGCTGTTTTTT.

This chain uses TRBV30 with TRBJ2-7, with D possibly matching TRBD2 (5 bases). V shed 3 bases and J shed 6 bases, with 12 bases lying between them. The germline gives CDR1 GTSNPN, CDR2 SVGIG (reference sequence). This CDR3 spans 12 amino acids. The CDR3 protein is CAWSRGSLEQYV. The CDR3 DNA is TGTGCCTGGAGCCGAGGGAGTCTCGAGCAGTACGTC.

This sequence joins TRBV11-3 and TRBJ2-7; 7 bases align to TRBD1. From germline, CDR1 is SGHNT and CDR2 YENEEA. With 3 bases clipped from V and 0 bases from J, the junction kept 2 bases outside the gene matches. This CDR3 spans 14 amino acids. The CDR3, as DNA: TGTGCCAGCAGCTTTACAGGGGTCTCCTACGAGCAGTACTTC. This encodes CASSFTGVSYEQYF.

V gene TRBV5-1 combines with J gene TRBJ2-7; 14 nucleotides line up with TRBD2. From germline, CDR1 is SGHRS and CDR2 YFSETQ. The CDR3 contains 17 residues. With V trimmed by 6 bases and J by 3 bases, 11 bases remained unmatched. The CDR3 region has the DNA TGCGCCAGCACCACGGGGACTAGCGGGGGCATACTCTACGAGCAGTACTTC. Translated, it gives CASTTGTSGGILYEQYF.

The chain joins TRBV6-5 to TRBJ1-1; the D gene is possibly TRBD1 (6 bases). The germline CDR1 and CDR2 sequences are MNHEY and SVGAGI. The CDR3 length is 14 residues. The ends were cut back, 2 bases at V and 1 base at J, with 8 bases in the middle. In DNA, the CDR3 is TGTGCCAGCAGTTACGCGGGGGCGAACACTGAAGCTTTCTTT. It specifies CASSYAGANTEAFF.